Below are 29 T cell receptor beta chains sequenced from a single sample in a study of response to subunit inactivated influenza vaccine. Each CDR3 protein is one row after TCRdb ran MiXCR on the RT-PCR reads. The data hold about 540,000 distinct CDR3 sequences, with around 21% observed a single time. In addition, the sample was reused for a study of T cells expressing NK-cell markers. That study adds: Production of TCR beta cDNA relied on 5'RACE template switching with UMIs.

Sequences were derived from CD4+ T cells sorted from PBMCs, sampled 11 to 12 days after vaccination. These receptors were obtained from a middle-aged man who received an inactivated influenza vaccine.

This chain connects TRBV2 to TRBJ2-3; D is unresolved. Germline V lookup: CDR1 SNHLY, CDR2 FYNNEI. This CDR3 has 15 residues. Deletions cut 8 bases from V and 0 bases from J, with 15 bases between. The CDR3 here is CASQTWEHSTDTQYF. CDR3 nucleotide sequence: TGTGCCAGCCAGACCTGGGAACATAGCACAGATACGCAGTATTTT.

This clonotype has a handful of counts. The genes are TRBV29-1 and TRBJ2-5, with D perhaps matching TRBD1 (5 bases). CDR3 length: 10 amino acids. From germline, CDR1 is SQVTM and CDR2 ANQGSEA. Trimming removed 6 bases at V and 8 bases at J, with 10 bases between. The CDR3 DNA reads as TGCAGCGTAGACAGCTCCACCCAGTACTTC. Amino acid sequence: CSVDSSTQYF. Supplemented by reference TRBV29-1 and TRBJ2-5, the full variable domain reads SAVISQKPSRDICQRGTSLTIQCQVDSQVTMMFWYRQQPGQSLTLIATANQGSEATYESGFVIDKFPISRPNLTFSTLTVSNMSPEDSSIYLCSVDSSTQYFGPGTRLLVL.

The table lists this clonotype with a few counts. This chain joins TRBV11-1 and TRBJ2-5; 8 bases agree with TRBD2. Looked up from germline, CDR1 is SGHAT and CDR2 is FQDESV (reference sequence). V dropped 8 bases and J dropped 9; count of bases not matched to a gene: 11. This CDR3 region has 13 residues. The CDR3 spells CASSGVAGRAQYF. The CDR3 DNA reads as TGTGCCAGCTCCGGCGTAGCGGGACGGGCCCAGTACTTC.

This clonotype turned up a few times. The chain employs TRBV20-1 and TRBJ2-7; D gene ambiguous. Germline V gives CDR1 DFQATT, CDR2 SNEGSKA (reference sequence). The CDR3 spans 11 residues. V was pared by 4 bases and J by 6 bases, with 10 bases between. Here the CDR3 DNA reads TGCAGTGCTACACAGCCCCCCGAGCAGTACTTC. Protein: CSATQPPEQYF.

In its sample, this clonotype was seen once. The rearrangement links TRBV6-2 or TRBV6-3 to TRBJ2-1; either TRBD1 or TRBD2 may fit D (6 bases each). Germline V gene sequence: CDR1 MNHEY, CDR2 SVGEGT. V gave up 2 bases and J gave up 5 bases, with 16 bases separating them. CDR3 length: 16 amino acids. The CDR3 bases are TGTGCCAGCAGTTACCTCCCGGGGGCCCCTAACAATGAGCAGTTCTTC. It specifies CASSYLPGAPNNEQFF.

This sequence joins TRBV7-9 and TRBJ2-2; the D is unclear. Deletions cut 2 bases from V and 1 base from J, with 11 bases between. Germline CDR1 reads SEHNR; CDR2 reads FQNEAQ (reference sequence). The CDR3 spans 16 residues. The CDR3 sequence: CASSLRGRLNTGELFF. CDR3 bases: TGTGCCAGCAGCTTAAGAGGCAGGCTGAACACCGGGGAGCTGTTTTTT. The full variable domain, rest sourced from reference TRBV7-9 and TRBJ2-2, is DTGVSQNPRHKITKRGQNVTFRCDPISEHNRLYWYRQTLGQGPEFLTYFQNEAQLEKSRLLSDRFSAERPKGSFSTLEIQRTEQGDSAMYLCASSLRGRLNTGELFFGEGSRLTVL.

This clonotype was counted at least ten times. The chain combines TRBV20-1 with TRBJ2-4; no clear D. Germline CDR1 reads DFQATT; CDR2 reads SNEGSKA (reference sequence). The CDR3 contains 13 residues. The germline V and J ends were trimmed by 3 bases and 0 bases, with 6 bases remaining between them. The chain's CDR3 is CSARPLAKNIQYF. CDR3 nucleotides: TGCAGTGCTAGGCCCCTAGCCAAAAACATTCAGTACTTC.

The V and J genes are TRBV5-1 and TRBJ1-1, with D possibly TRBD1 on 5 matching bases. In germline, CDR1 is SGHRS, CDR2 YFSETQ. The V and J ends lost 3 bases and 5 bases respectively, with 14 bases between them. The CDR3 contains 14 residues. The CDR3: CASSSHGRDTEAFF. CDR3 sequence (DNA): TGCGCCAGCAGCTCACACGGCAGGGATACTGAAGCTTTCTTT.

The chain is built from TRBV6-5 and TRBJ2-1, with D possibly TRBD1 on 6 matching bases. The V gene lost 3 bases and the J gene lost 1 base, with 13 bases spanning the gap. The CDR3 length is 16 residues. Germline V gives CDR1 MNHEY, CDR2 SVGAGI. The chain's CDR3 is CASSYAGDRSYNEQFF. In DNA, the CDR3 is TGTGCCAGCAGTTATGCAGGGGATCGGTCCTACAATGAGCAGTTCTTC.

The CDR3 region is CATSSQRGAYEQYF. In DNA form, the CDR3 reads TGTGCCACCAGCAGCCAGCGGGGGGCCTACGAGCAGTACTTC. V and J are TRBV15 and TRBJ2-7, with 9 positions matching TRBD2. CDR3 size: 14 residues. Germline V gene sequence: CDR1 LNHNV, CDR2 YYDKDF (reference sequence). Trimming cost V 3 bases and J 2 bases; bases outside gene matches: 2.

This sequence joins TRBV4-2 and TRBJ2-1; 14 nucleotides align to TRBD2. The CDR3 runs 14 residues. V was clipped by 10 bases and J by 6 bases; unmatched bases: 5. The V gene's germline CDR1 is LGHNA and CDR2 YNFKEQ. CDR3 amino acids: CAIRLAGGPNEQFF. CDR3 bases: TGTGCCATCCGACTAGCGGGGGGGCCCAATGAGCAGTTCTTC.

The rearrangement links TRBV27 to TRBJ1-2, with no clear D. CDR3 length equals 13 residues. Between the trimmed V and J ends, which lost 6 bases and 3 bases, there was a span of 11 bases. CDR1 is MNHEY, CDR2 SMNVEV, per germline (reference sequence). As DNA, the CDR3 is TGTGCCAGCAGCCCCGCACAATACTATGGCTACACCTTC. Translation gives CASSPAQYYGYTF.

This chain connects TRBV20-1 to TRBJ1-5; D gene ambiguous. Germline CDR1 reads DFQATT; CDR2 reads SNEGSKA (reference sequence). This CDR3 region has 15 residues. V dropped 0 bases and J dropped 0 bases, with 9 bases sitting between them. In DNA form, the CDR3 reads TGCAGTGCTAGAGATCGGGTGGCTAGCAATCAGCCCCAGCATTTT. This translates into CSARDRVASNQPQHF.

The table lists this clonotype with a count of one. The rearrangement links TRBV3-1 to TRBJ2-3; TRBD1 might be the D (5 bases). This CDR3 is built from 14 residues. The germline gives CDR1 LGHDT, CDR2 YNNKEL (reference sequence). The V end was cut by 1 base, the J end by 4 bases, with 9 bases between. The CDR3 region has the DNA TGTGCCAGCAGCCAAGTGAGCAGGGCAGATACGCAGTATTTT. Translating it yields CASSQVSRADTQYF.

The genes are TRBV6-1 and TRBJ2-7; D is perhaps TRBD1 (5 bases). The germline V gene encodes CDR1 MNHNS and CDR2 SASEGT. This CDR3 contains 15 residues. The V end lost 1 base, the J end lost 0 bases, and 10 bases lay between the germline ends. This chain's CDR3 is CASSEVGPLSYEQYF. The DNA of the CDR3 is TGTGCCAGCAGTGAAGTGGGGCCACTCTCCTACGAGCAGTACTTC.

The chain couples TRBV24-1 to TRBJ2-5; the D is unclear. The V gene's germline CDR1 is KGHDR and CDR2 SFDVKD. The CDR3 consists of 12 residues. V lost 3 bases to trimming and J lost 7 bases, with 8 bases between them. DNA of the CDR3: TGTGCCACCAGTGATCGGACCGGGACCCAGTACTTC. Amino acid sequence: CATSDRTGTQYF.

This chain uses TRBV4-1 with TRBJ2-2; D not certain. V lost 3 bases, J lost 4 bases, and 12 bases lay in between. Germline assignment: CDR1 MGHRA and CDR2 YSYEKL. The CDR3 covers 15 residues. The CDR3 DNA reads TGCGCCAGCAGCCAGTCCCCAAGTGCCACCGGGGAGCTGTTTTTT. It specifies CASSQSPSATGELFF.

About this clonotype: A much larger clone differs by one base, so this may be a read error. The genes are TRBV2 and TRBJ2-3; maybe TRBD1 (5 bases). V lost 3 bases and J lost 1, with 8 bases in between. In germline, CDR1 is SNHLY, CDR2 FYNNEI. This CDR3 is 14 amino acids long. CDR3 sequence reads: CASSEGRGTDTQYF. CDR3 DNA: TGTGCCAGCAGTGAGGGCAGGGGCACAGATACGCAGTATTTT.

This clonotype has only a few counts. The V gene is TRBV15, the J gene TRBJ2-1; 9 bases are shared with TRBD1. The CDR3 runs to 15 residues. From germline, CDR1 is LNHNV and CDR2 YYDKDF (reference sequence). The junction had 1 base not matched to a gene; V was cut back by 3 bases and J by 1 base. CDR3 protein: CATSRGQGSYNEQFF. The CDR3 DNA reads as TGTGCCACCAGCAGGGGACAGGGATCCTACAATGAGCAGTTCTTC.

This clonotype was picked up a small number of times. This chain links TRBV24-1 with TRBJ2-2, with 9 bases aligning to TRBD2. V lost 3 bases to trimming and J lost 3 bases; unmatched junction nucleotides: 7. Germline V gene lookup returns CDR1 KGHDR and CDR2 SFDVKD. The CDR3 is made up of 17 amino acids. CDR3 in amino acids: CATSDILERGDTGELFF. CDR3 coding DNA: TGTGCCACCAGTGATATCCTTGAGCGGGGGGACACCGGGGAGCTGTTTTTT.

This clonotype was seen only a few times. V is TRBV7-2 and J is TRBJ2-7; 10 bases map to TRBD1. The length of the CDR3 is 12 residues. Germline CDR1 reads SGHTA; CDR2 reads FQGNSA. J lost 11 bases, V lost 3 bases, and 4 bases had no gene match. CDR3 bases: TGTGCCAGCAGCTTCAGACAGGGGGCGAAGTACTTC. It is translated as CASSFRQGAKYF.

The V and J genes are TRBV2 and TRBJ2-1; 9 bases line up with TRBD2. The CDR3 has 17 residues. Trimming at V came to 4 bases and at J to 9 bases, leaving 16 bases not matched to a gene. Germline-derived CDR1 and CDR2 are SNHLY and FYNNEI. Written as DNA, the CDR3 is TGTGCCAGCAGTGTTATAGGGGGCGGGGGGGCCGTTAGTGAGCAGTTCTTC. This codes for CASSVIGGGGAVSEQFF.

This clonotype was counted only a few times. CDR3 nucleotides: TGTGCCAGCAGTTGCTACCGATTAGAAGCAGATACGCAGTATTTT. Translation: CASSCYRLEADTQYF. V gene TRBV6-7 combines with J gene TRBJ2-3; D ambiguous. TRBV6-7 is marked as an open reading frame, function uncertain. The CDR3 runs to 15 residues. The germline V and J ends were trimmed by 4 bases and 4 bases, with 15 bases remaining between them.

This clonotype has only a few counts. This chain uses TRBV10-3 with TRBJ2-1, with D uncertain. The germline V and J ends were trimmed by 4 bases and 0 bases, with 10 bases remaining between them. CDR3 size: 15 residues. Germline V CDR1 and CDR2: ENHRY, SYGVKD. CDR3 protein: CAISAAAGSYNEQFF. CDR3 bases: TGTGCCATCAGTGCGGCCGCCGGCTCCTACAATGAGCAGTTCTTC.

The chain carries TRBV29-1 and TRBJ2-1; D is uncertain. The germline gives CDR1 SQVTM, CDR2 ANQGSEA. V gave up 4 bases and J gave up 0 bases, with 10 bases separating them. CDR3 length: 14 residues. The CDR3 reads CSVVTESSYNEQFF. In DNA form, the CDR3 reads TGCAGCGTTGTTACCGAGAGCTCCTACAATGAGCAGTTCTTC.

This clonotype was counted only a few times. The chain combines TRBV2 with TRBJ1-1; no clear D gene. V lost 2 bases to trimming and J lost 5 bases, with 12 bases between them. The CDR3 contains 14 residues. The germline CDR1 and CDR2 sequences are SNHLY and FYNNEI. The CDR3 protein is CASSEMALWTEAFF. As DNA, the CDR3 is TGTGCCAGCAGTGAAATGGCCCTTTGGACTGAAGCTTTCTTT.

J is TRBJ2-5 and V is TRBV20-1, with D hard to call. V dropped 3 bases and J dropped 2 bases, with 13 bases sitting between them. Per the germline V gene, CDR1 is DFQATT and CDR2 is SNEGSKA (reference sequence). The CDR3 is 14 residues long. The CDR3: CSARRGSLQETQYF. In nucleotides, the CDR3 is TGCAGTGCTAGGAGAGGCAGCCTTCAAGAGACCCAGTACTTC.

This chain uses TRBV19 with TRBJ2-3, with D hard to call. The V end lost 3 bases, the J end lost 5 bases, and 6 bases lay between the germline ends. This CDR3 has 12 residues. Germline loops: CDR1 LNHDA, CDR2 SQIVND (reference sequence). The CDR3 sequence: CASSMFEDTQYF. The CDR3 DNA is TGTGCCAGTAGTATGTTCGAAGATACGCAGTATTTT.

The V call is TRBV6-2 or TRBV6-3, the J call TRBJ2-7; 7 bases map to TRBD2. The CDR3 sequence is 19 residues long. V lost 1 base, J lost 0 bases, and 15 bases stayed unmatched. In germline, CDR1 is MNHEY, CDR2 SVGEGT. CDR3 nucleotide sequence: TGTGCCAGCAGTTACTTCGTGGATGGGGCGGGAGACCTCTCCTACGAGCAGTACTTC. Protein sequence: CASSYFVDGAGDLSYEQYF.